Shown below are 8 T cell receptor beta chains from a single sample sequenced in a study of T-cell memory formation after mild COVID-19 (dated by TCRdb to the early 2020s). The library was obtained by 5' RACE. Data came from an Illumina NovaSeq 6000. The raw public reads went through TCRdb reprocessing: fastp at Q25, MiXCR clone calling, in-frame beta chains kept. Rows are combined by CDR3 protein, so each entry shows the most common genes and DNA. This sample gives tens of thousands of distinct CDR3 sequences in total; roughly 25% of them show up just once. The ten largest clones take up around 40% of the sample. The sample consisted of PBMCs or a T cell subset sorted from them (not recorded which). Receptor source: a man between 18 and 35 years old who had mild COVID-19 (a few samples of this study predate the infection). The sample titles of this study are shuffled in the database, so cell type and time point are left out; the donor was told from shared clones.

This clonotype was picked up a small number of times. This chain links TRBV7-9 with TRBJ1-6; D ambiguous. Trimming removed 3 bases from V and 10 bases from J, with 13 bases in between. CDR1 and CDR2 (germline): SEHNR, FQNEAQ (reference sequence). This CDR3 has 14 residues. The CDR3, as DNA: TGTGCCAGCAGCTTTGGGCAGATTAAATCACCCCTCCACTTT. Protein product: CASSFGQIKSPLHF.

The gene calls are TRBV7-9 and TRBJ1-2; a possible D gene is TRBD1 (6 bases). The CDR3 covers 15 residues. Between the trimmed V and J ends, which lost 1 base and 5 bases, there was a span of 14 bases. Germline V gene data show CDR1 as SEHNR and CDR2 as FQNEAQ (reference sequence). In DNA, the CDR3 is TGTGCCAGCAGCTTAGATTTATACAGGGATTATGGCTACACCTTC. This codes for CASSLDLYRDYGYTF.

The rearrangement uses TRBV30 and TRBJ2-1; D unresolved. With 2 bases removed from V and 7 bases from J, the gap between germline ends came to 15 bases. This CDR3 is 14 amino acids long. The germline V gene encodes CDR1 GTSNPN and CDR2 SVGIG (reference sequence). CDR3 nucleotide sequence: TGTGCCTGGAGTTCGCGGAACATCGCGAATGAGCAGTTCTTC. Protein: CAWSSRNIANEQFF.

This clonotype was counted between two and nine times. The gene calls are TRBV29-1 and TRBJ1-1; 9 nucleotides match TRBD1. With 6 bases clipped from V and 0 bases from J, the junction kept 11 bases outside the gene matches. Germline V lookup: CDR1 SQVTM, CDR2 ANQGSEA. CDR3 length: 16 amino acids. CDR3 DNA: TGCAGCGTAACTCCGGGACAGGGATTCATGAACACTGAAGCTTTCTTT. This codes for CSVTPGQGFMNTEAFF.

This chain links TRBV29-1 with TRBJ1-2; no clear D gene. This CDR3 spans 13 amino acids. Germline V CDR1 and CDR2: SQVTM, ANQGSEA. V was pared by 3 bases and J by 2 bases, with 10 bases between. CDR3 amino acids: CSVEGQDNYGYTF. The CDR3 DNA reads TGCAGCGTTGAGGGCCAGGACAACTATGGCTACACCTTC.

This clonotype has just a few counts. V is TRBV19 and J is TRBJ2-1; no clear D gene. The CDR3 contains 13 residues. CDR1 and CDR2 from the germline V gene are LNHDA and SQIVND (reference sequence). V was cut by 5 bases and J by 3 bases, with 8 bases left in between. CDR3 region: CASSGRGYNEQFF. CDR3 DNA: TGTGCCAGTAGTGGCAGAGGCTACAATGAGCAGTTCTTC. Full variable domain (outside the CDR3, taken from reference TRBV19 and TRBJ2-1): DGGITQSPKYLFRKEGQNVTLSCEQNLNHDAMYWYRQDPGQGLRLIYYSQIVNDFQKGDIAEGYSVSREKKESFPLTVTSAQKNPTAFYLCASSGRGYNEQFFGPGTRLTVL.

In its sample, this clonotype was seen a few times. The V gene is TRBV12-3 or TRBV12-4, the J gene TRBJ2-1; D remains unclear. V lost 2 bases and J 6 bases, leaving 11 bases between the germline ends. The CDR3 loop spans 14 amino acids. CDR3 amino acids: CASSLRPEFNEQFF. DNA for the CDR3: TGTGCCAGCAGTTTAAGACCGGAGTTCAATGAGCAGTTCTTC.

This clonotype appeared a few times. CDR3 DNA: TGTGCCAGCAGCTTCGGGCCCGGAGTCTACGAGCAGTACGTC. Its protein product is CASSFGPGVYEQYV. This rearrangement joins TRBV7-8 to TRBJ2-7; D is uncertain. V was pared by 3 bases and J by 3 bases, with 12 bases between. This CDR3 spans 14 amino acids. The germline CDR1 and CDR2 sequences are SGHVS and FQNEAQ.